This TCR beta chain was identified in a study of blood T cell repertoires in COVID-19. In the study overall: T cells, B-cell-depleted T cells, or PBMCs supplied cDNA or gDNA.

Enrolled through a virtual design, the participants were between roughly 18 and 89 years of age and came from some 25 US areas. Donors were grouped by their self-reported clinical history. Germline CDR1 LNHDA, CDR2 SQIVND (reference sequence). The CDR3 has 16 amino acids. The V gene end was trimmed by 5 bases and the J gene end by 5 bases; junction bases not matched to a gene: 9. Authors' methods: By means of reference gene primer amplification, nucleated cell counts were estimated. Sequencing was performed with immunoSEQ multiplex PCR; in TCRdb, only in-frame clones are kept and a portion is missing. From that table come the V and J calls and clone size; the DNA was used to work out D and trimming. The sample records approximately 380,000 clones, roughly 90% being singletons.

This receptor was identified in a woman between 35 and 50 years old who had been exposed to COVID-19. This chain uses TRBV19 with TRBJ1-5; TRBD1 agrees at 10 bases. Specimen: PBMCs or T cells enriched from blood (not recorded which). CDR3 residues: CASSPRQGAFHQPQHF. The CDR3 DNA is TGTGCCAGTAGTCCCCGACAGGGGGCGTTTCATCAGCCCCAGCATTTT.